This T cell receptor (beta chain) was recorded in a study of early T cells in non-severe SARS-CoV-2 infection. Across the whole study: Sequencing targeted bulk RNA from unsorted whole blood, leaving chains unpaired.

MiXCR, run by TCRdb on the 5' RACE reads, gives a single entry per CDR3 protein. The data hold approximately 68,000 distinct CDR3 sequences, with around 9.1% observed a single time. This clonotype occurred a few times. The CDR3 totals 15 residues. Per germline, CDR1 LNHDA and CDR2 SQIVND (reference sequence). Germline trimming cut 9 bases from V and 2 bases from J; bases unmatched to any gene: 7. This receptor was taken from an adult who was a healthcare worker with PCR-confirmed SARS-CoV-2 infection or an uninfected control (not recorded which). The input for sequencing was whole blood, taken at baseline. The genes are TRBV19 and TRBJ2-5; 12 nucleotides match TRBD2. The CDR3 is CASALAGGQQETQYF. The CDR3, as DNA: TGTGCCAGCGCACTAGCGGGGGGACAACAAGAGACCCAGTACTTC. The variable domain in full, with the rest retrieved from reference TRBV19 and TRBJ2-5, is DGGITQSPKYLFRKEGQNVTLSCEQNLNHDAMYWYRQDPGQGLRLIYYSQIVNDFQKGDIAEGYSVSREKKESFPLTVTSAQKNPTAFYLCASALAGGQQETQYFGPGTRLLVL.